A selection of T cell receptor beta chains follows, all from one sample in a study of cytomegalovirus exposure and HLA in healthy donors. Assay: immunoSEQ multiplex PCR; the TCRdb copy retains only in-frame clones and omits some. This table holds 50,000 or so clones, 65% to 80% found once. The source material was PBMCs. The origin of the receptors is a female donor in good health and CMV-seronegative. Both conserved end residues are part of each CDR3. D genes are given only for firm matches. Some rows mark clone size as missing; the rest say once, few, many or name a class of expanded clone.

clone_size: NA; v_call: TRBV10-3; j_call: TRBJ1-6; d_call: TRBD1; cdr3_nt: TGTGCCATCAGTGACGGTAGAGTGACAGGGGATAATTCACCCCTCCACTTT; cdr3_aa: CAISDGRVTGDNSPLHF
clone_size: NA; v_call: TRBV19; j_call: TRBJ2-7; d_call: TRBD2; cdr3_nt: TGTGCCAGTAGGGCCGGGACTAGCGGAGGGAGCTCCTACGAGCAGTACTTC; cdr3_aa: CASRAGTSGGSSYEQYF
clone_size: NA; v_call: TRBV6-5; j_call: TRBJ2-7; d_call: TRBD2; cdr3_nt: TGTGCCAGCAGTGATTCTAGCGGGAGTTCCGAGCAGTACTTC; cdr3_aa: CASSDSSGSSEQYF
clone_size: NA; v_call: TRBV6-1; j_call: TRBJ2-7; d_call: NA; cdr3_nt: TGTGCCAGCAGTGAAGCGTTAGGGGTCTACGAGCAGTACTTC; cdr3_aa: CASSEALGVYEQYF
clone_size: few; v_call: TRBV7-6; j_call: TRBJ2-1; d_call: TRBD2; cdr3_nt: TGTGCCAGCAGCCAGACTAGCGGGTACAATGAGCAGTTCTTC; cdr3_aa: CASSQTSGYNEQFF
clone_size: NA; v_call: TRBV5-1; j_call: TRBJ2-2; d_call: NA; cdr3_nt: TGCGCCAGCACCTCCAGGCAGGGTAGTTTCGGGGAGCTGTTTTTT; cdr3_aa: CASTSRQGSFGELFF
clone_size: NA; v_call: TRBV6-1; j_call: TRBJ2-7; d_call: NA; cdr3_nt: TGTGCCAGCAAGACAGGGGAGGGCTACGAGCAGTACTTC; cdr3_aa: CASKTGEGYEQYF
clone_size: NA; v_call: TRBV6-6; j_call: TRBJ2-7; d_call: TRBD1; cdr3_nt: TGTGCCAGCAGTTACTCCAGTCCCGGGACAGGGGGCGAGCAGTACTTC; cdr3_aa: CASSYSSPGTGGEQYF
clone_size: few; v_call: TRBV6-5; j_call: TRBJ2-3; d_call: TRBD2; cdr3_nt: TGTGCCAGCAGTTTATCCCTAGCGGGAGTATCAGATACGCAGTATTTT; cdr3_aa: CASSLSLAGVSDTQYF
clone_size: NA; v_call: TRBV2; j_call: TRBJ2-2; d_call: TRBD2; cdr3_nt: TGTGCCAGCTTCCGGGAGGTTATTACCGGGGAGCTGTTTTTT; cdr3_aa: CASFREVITGELFF
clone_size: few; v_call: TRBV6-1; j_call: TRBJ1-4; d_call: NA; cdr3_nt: TGTGCCAGCACTGTTCCGGGACAAGAAAAACTGTTTTTT; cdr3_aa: CASTVPGQEKLFF
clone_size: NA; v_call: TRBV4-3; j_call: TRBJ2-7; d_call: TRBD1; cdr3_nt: TGCGCCAGCAGCCAAGGTGCCGGGACAGGGGGCTTATACGAGCAGTACTTC; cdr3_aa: CASSQGAGTGGLYEQYF
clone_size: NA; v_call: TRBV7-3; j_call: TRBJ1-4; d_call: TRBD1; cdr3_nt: TGTGCCAGCAGCTTAGTGACAGGGGGGGGTGAAAAACTGTTTTTT; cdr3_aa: CASSLVTGGGEKLFF
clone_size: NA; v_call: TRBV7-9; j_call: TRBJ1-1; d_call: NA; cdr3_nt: TGTTCCAGCAGCTTGGCTTGGGCCGAAAGGCGCAACACTGAAGCTTTCTTT; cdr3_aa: CSSSLAWAERRNTEAFF
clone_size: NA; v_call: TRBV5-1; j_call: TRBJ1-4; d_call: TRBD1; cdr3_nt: TGCGCCAGCAGCTTGGGGGACAGCGGTGAAAAACTGTTTTTT; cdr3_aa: CASSLGDSGEKLFF
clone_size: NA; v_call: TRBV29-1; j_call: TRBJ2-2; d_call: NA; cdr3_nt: TGCAGCGTATTCAAGCAGGGATCCAGCGGGGAGCTGTTTTTT; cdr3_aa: CSVFKQGSSGELFF
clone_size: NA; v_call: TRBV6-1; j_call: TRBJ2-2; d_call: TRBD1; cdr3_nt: TGTGCCAGCAGTACGACAGGGGAGACCGAGGAGCTGTTTTTT; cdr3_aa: CASSTTGETEELFF
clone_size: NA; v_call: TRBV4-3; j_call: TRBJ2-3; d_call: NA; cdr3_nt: TGCGCCAGCAGCCAAGATTTAGAACTAACGGATACGCAGTATTTT; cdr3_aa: CASSQDLELTDTQYF
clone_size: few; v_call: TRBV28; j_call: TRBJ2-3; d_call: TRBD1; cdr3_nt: TGTGCCAGCAGTTTAGCCGGGACAGGGGTCCCTGACACAGATACGCAGTATTTT; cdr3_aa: CASSLAGTGVPDTDTQYF
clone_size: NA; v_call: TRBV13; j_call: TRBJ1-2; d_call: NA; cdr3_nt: TGTGCCAGCAGCTTAGGGCAGAACTATGGCTACACCTTC; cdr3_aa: CASSLGQNYGYTF
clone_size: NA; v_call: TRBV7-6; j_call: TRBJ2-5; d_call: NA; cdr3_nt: TGTGCCAGCAGCTTAAGACTCTTAGCGGTCGTGGAGACCCAGTACTTC; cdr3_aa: CASSLRLLAVVETQYF
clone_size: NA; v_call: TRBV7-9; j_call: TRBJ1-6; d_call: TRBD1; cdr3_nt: TGTGCCAGCAGAGGACAGGGGGTGTCACCCCTCCACTTT; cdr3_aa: CASRGQGVSPLHF
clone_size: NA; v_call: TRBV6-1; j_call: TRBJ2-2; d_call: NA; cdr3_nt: TGTGCCAGCAGTGAAGTACGACAGAACACCGGGGAGCTGTTTTTT; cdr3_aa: CASSEVRQNTGELFF
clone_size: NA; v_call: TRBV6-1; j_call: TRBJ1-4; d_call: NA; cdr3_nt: TGTGCCAGCAGGATGGGCGGGTCGGGGGAAAAACTGTTTTTT; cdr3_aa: CASRMGGSGEKLFF
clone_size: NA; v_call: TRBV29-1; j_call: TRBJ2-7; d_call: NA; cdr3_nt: TGCAGCGTTGAAGATCGGGAAGGGTTTATCCCCTACGAGCAGTACTTC; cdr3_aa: CSVEDREGFIPYEQYF
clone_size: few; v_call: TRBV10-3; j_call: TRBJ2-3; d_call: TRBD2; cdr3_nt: TGTGCCATCAGTGAGCCGGCTAGCGGGGGCCAGGGAGATACGCAGTATTTT; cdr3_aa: CAISEPASGGQGDTQYF
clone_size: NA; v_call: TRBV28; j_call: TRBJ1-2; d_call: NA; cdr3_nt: TGTGCCAGCAGTTTGGGGGGACTCCCGGCGGGTGGCTACACCTTC; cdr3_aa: CASSLGGLPAGGYTF
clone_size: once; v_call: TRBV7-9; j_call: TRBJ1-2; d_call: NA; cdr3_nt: TGTGCCAGCAGCTTACGAGGAGGCTACACCTTC; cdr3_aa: CASSLRGGYTF
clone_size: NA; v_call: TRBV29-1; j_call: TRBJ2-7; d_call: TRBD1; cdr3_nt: TGCAGCGTACAGGGGCCGCGATCTTACGAGCAGTACTTC; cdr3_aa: CSVQGPRSYEQYF
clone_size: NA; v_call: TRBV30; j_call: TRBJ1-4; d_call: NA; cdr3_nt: TGTGCCTGTACGGCCTACAGGGAGTCTAATGAAAAACTGTTTTTT; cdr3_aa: CACTAYRESNEKLFF
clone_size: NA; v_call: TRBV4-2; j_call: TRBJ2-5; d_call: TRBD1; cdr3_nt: TGTGCCAGCAGCCAAGCTCCCTCGTACAGGGGGCTACAGACCCAGTACTTC; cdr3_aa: CASSQAPSYRGLQTQYF
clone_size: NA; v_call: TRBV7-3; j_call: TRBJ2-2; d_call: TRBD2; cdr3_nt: TGTGCCAGCAGCTTAATGGCTAGCGGGGGGCCGAACACCGGGGAGCTGTTTTTT; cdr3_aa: CASSLMASGGPNTGELFF
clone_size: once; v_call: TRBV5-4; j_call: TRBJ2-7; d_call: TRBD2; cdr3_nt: TGTGCCAGCAGCCTTGATGGGACTAGCGGGTTATACGAGCAGTACTTC; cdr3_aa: CASSLDGTSGLYEQYF
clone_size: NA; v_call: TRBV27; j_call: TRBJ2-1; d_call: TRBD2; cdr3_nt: TGTGCCAGCAGTTCCCAGCGGGGTCACAATGAGCAGTTCTTC; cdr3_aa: CASSSQRGHNEQFF
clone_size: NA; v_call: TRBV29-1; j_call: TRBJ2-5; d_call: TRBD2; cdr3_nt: TGCAGCGTTGTGGGACTAGAAGAGACCCAGTACTTC; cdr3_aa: CSVVGLEETQYF
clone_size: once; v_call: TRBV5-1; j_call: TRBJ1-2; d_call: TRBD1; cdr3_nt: TGCGCCAGCTCCCTCTTGGGACAGGGAATCCATGGCTACACCTTC; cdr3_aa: CASSLLGQGIHGYTF
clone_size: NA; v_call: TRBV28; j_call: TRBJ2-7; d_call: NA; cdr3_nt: TGTGCCAGCAGTGGGGCGGTGGGTTACGGATACGAGCAGTACTTC; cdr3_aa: CASSGAVGYGYEQYF
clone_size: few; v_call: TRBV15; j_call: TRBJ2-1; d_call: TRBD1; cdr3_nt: TGTGCCACCAGCAGAGATAGAGAGGGGGCTGGGAATGAGCAGTTCTTC; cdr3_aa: CATSRDREGAGNEQFF
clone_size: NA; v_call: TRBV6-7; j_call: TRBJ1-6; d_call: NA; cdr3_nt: TGTGCCAGCAGCCCCGAAATCCCACAAGACTATAATTCACCCCTCCACTTT; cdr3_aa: CASSPEIPQDYNSPLHF
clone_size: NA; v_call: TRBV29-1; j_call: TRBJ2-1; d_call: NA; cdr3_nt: TGCAGCTTTAGCAGTAGCTCCTACAATGAGCAGTTCTTC; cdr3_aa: CSFSSSSYNEQFF
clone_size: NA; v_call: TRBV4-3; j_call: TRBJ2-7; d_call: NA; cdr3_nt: TGCGCCAGCAGCCCTGAGCGATCTTCCTACGAGCAGTACTTC; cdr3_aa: CASSPERSSYEQYF
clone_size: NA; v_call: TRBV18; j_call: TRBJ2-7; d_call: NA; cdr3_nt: TGTGCCAGCTCACCACCCAAAGCAATGTGGGAGCAGTACTTC; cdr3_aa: CASSPPKAMWEQYF
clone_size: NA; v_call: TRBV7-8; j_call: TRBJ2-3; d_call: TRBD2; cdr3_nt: TGTGCCAGCAGCCCCGACCGACTAGCTCGCACAGATACGCAGTATTTT; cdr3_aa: CASSPDRLARTDTQYF
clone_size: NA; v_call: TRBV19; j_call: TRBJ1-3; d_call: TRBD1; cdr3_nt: TGTGCCAGTAGTATCCTTGGGACAGGCCAATCTGGAAACACCATATATTTT; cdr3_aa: CASSILGTGQSGNTIYF
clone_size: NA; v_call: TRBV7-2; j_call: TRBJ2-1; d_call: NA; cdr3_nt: TGTGCCAGCAGCTTAGACAGGGCCAACAATGAGCAGTTCTTC; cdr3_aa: CASSLDRANNEQFF
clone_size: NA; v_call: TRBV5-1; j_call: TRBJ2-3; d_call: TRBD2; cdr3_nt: TGCGCCAGCGGCGGGACTAGCGACAGCACAGATACGCAGTATTTT; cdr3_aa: CASGGTSDSTDTQYF
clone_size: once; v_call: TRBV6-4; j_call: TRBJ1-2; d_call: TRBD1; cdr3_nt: TGTGCCAACACGGGACAGGGGGTAAACCTTAGGGACTATGGCTACACCTTC; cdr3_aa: CANTGQGVNLRDYGYTF
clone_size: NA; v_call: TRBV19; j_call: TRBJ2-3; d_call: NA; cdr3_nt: TGTGCCAGTAGTCCGCGGACAGATACGCAGTATTTT; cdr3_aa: CASSPRTDTQYF
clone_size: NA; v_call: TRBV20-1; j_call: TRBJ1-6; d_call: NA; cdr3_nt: TGCAGTGCTAGTCCCGGGTTCCCCCTCCACTTT; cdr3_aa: CSASPGFPLHF